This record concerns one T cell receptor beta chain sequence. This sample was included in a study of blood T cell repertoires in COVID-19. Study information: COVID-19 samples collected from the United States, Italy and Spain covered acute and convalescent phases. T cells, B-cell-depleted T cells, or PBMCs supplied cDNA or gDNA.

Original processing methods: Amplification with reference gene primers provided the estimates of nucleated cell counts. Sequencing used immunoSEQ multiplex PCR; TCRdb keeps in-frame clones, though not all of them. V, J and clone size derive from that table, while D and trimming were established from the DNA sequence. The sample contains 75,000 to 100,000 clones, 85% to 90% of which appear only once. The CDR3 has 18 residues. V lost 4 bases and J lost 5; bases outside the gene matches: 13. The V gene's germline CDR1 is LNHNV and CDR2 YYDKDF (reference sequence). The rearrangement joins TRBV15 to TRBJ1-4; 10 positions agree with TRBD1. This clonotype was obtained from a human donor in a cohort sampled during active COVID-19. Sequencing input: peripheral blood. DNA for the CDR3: TGTGCCACCAGCATCGGACAGGGGGACCTGCCTAGGAATGAAAAACTGTTTTTT. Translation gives CATSIGQGDLPRNEKLFF.